This is a list of T cell receptor beta chains from one sample in a study of T cell responses to AZD1222 COVID-19 vaccine. Sequencing used immunoSEQ multiplex PCR; TCRdb keeps in-frame clones, though not all of them. Among 100,000 to 120,000 clones, roughly 90% were seen once, and the ten largest hold over 3%. The sample in question was peripheral blood, obtained on day 0 of MenACWY control vaccination. The receptors shown here come from an adult in good health. The CDR3 runs from the conserved cysteine through the conserved F or W. D genes are given only for firm matches. Where a row states a size, it is once, few, many or the class of an expanded clone; other rows omit it.

size,V,J,D,DNA,CDR3
.,TRBV28,TRBJ2-2,.,TGTGCCAGCAGTTTGTCTAGACTGAACACCGGGGAGCTGTTTTTT,CASSLSRLNTGELFF
.,TRBV9,TRBJ2-3,.,TGTGCCAGCAGCGTAGGTGCTAGCACAAGCACAGATACGCAGTATTTT,CASSVGASTSTDTQYF
.,TRBV2,TRBJ1-1,.,TGTGCCAGCAGTGAACAGGGAGTCATGAACACTGAAGCTTTCTTT,CASSEQGVMNTEAFF
.,TRBV19,TRBJ1-6,.,TGTGCCAGTAGTATGCGGGATCCGGAGCATAATTCACCCCTCCACTTT,CASSMRDPEHNSPLHF
.,TRBV27,TRBJ1-2,.,TGTGCCAGCAGTTTATCCGTCAGGGAGGCGGTGGGCTACACCTTC,CASSLSVREAVGYTF
.,TRBV7-9,TRBJ1-1,.,TGTGCCAGCAGCTTAGGGGAGGGCAGGCAAGCTTTCTTT,CASSLGEGRQAFF
.,TRBV21-1,TRBJ1-5,.,TGTGCCAGCAGCAAAACCACAGACCATAGCAATCAGCCCCAGCATTTT,CASSKTTDHSNQPQHF
.,TRBV12-3/TRBV12-4,TRBJ2-7,.,TGTGCCAGCAGTTTTAGGGGTGAGCAGTACTTC,CASSFRGEQYF
.,TRBV23-1,TRBJ1-6,.,TGCGCCAGCAGTCCGCCTCAGGGGAGGGGCCCCCATTCACCCCTCCACTTT,CASSPPQGRGPHSPLHF
.,TRBV5-1,TRBJ1-1,.,TGCGCCAGCACAGACCAGGGACACACTGAAGCTTTCTTT,CASTDQGHTEAFF
.,TRBV7-8,TRBJ1-1,.,TGTGCCAGCAGCTTGGGACGGGGGAACACTGAAGCTTTCTTT,CASSLGRGNTEAFF
.,TRBV18,TRBJ1-1,.,TGTGCCAGCTCACCAAAGGACAGATCTTTGAACACTGAAGCTTTCTTT,CASSPKDRSLNTEAFF
.,TRBV19,TRBJ2-7,TRBD1,TGTGCCAGTAGCCTAGGGGGCAGGGGTGGCGAGCAGTACTTC,CASSLGGRGGEQYF
.,TRBV7-9,TRBJ2-1,.,TGTGCCAGTCTTACTTACCCGGGGGCGGAAAATGAGCAGTTCTTC,CASLTYPGAENEQFF
.,TRBV28,TRBJ2-7,TRBD1,TGTGCCAGCAGTGACAGGGGGCTTATCTACGAGCAGTACTTC,CASSDRGLIYEQYF
.,TRBV10-1,TRBJ2-1,.,TGCGCCAGCAGTGCAGAGATCTACAATGAGCAGTTCTTC,CASSAEIYNEQFF
.,TRBV5-1,TRBJ2-3,TRBD1,TGCGCCAGCAGCAACCGGGACAGCAGCCGAGATACGCAGTATTTT,CASSNRDSSRDTQYF
.,TRBV28,TRBJ1-5,TRBD1,TGTGCCAGCAGCCCCGAGACAGGGGGCAGTCAGCCCCAGCATTTT,CASSPETGGSQPQHF
.,TRBV7-2,TRBJ2-7,TRBD1,TGTGCCAGCACCGATAGGACAGGGGGCGCCCCCTACGAGCAGTACTTC,CASTDRTGGAPYEQYF
.,TRBV25-1,TRBJ1-4,.,TGTGCCAGCTCCCAGTCCGGGGGAAAACTGTTTTTT,CASSQSGGKLFF
.,TRBV15,TRBJ1-1,.,TGTGCCACCAGCCATGGGCTCGGGACGGGGAACACTGAAGCTTTCTTT,CATSHGLGTGNTEAFF
.,TRBV21-1,TRBJ1-6,.,TGTGCCATCGACCACGCCAGGGATGTGAGCCCGAGCGTAGCACCCCTCCACTTT,CAIDHARDVSPSVAPLHF
.,TRBV7-2,TRBJ1-4,.,TGTGCCAGCAGCTTAGCTGGGGCTTGGGAAAAACTGTTTTTT,CASSLAGAWEKLFF
.,TRBV7-3,TRBJ2-5,TRBD1,TGTGCCAGCAGCTTAAGGGGGACAGGGAGTGAGACCCAGTACTTC,CASSLRGTGSETQYF
.,TRBV10-3,TRBJ1-1,.,TGTGCCATCAGATCAGGGACGGTGAACACTGAAGCTTTCTTT,CAIRSGTVNTEAFF
.,TRBV28,TRBJ2-7,.,TGTGCCACCAGAGTACGCTACGAGCAGTACTTC,CATRVRYEQYF
.,TRBV7-8,TRBJ1-4,.,TGTGCCAGCAGCTCACCCTTGGGCAGGGTAAATGAAAAACTGTTTTTT,CASSSPLGRVNEKLFF
.,TRBV20-1,TRBJ1-2,TRBD1,TGCAGTGCCAGTTCAGGGGGAGTCTATGGCTACACCTTC,CSASSGGVYGYTF
.,TRBV7-9,TRBJ1-2,TRBD1,TGTGCCAGCAGCACCCCGGGACAGATCCCCTATGGCTACACCTTC,CASSTPGQIPYGYTF
.,TRBV20-1,TRBJ1-5,.,TGCAGTGCTAGTGCAGGGGATCAGCCCCAGCATTTT,CSASAGDQPQHF
.,TRBV28,TRBJ2-7,TRBD1,TGTGCCAGCAGGGCAGGGGGCGAGACCTACGAGCAGTACTTC,CASRAGGETYEQYF
.,TRBV2,TRBJ2-7,.,TGTGCCAGCAGTGAATTCAACGAGCAGTACTTC,CASSEFNEQYF
once,TRBV2,TRBJ2-7,TRBD1,TGTGCCAGCAGGTCCGGGACAGAAACCTACGAGCAGTACTTC,CASRSGTETYEQYF
.,TRBV27,TRBJ2-7,TRBD1,TGTGCCAGCAGTTGGACAGGGGCCTCCTACGAGCAGTACTTC,CASSWTGASYEQYF
.,TRBV5-5,TRBJ1-5,TRBD1,TGTGCCAGCAGCCCGGACAGGGACATAGGACCCCAGCATTTT,CASSPDRDIGPQHF
.,TRBV27,TRBJ2-7,.,TGTGCCAGCAGTTTGGTACAGGGCTCCTACGAGCAGTACTTC,CASSLVQGSYEQYF
.,TRBV14,TRBJ1-1,.,TGTGCCAGCAGCCAAGATCAGAACACTGAAGCTTTCTTT,CASSQDQNTEAFF